The clone carrying this T cell receptor beta chain was counted many times. Its antigen remains unidentified. This specimen comes from a study of T cells in Graves' hyperthyroidism and ophthalmopathy. Study summary: Peripheral blood was taken when the disease was first diagnosed, before any treatment began. Points from the study as a whole: In blood, most of the thyroid clonotypes expanded above 0.001 were also present.

RNA transcripts were the template for amplifying TCR beta CDR3 regions. In the first-round RT-PCR of the TCR CDR3, the HTBI primer set was used. From the multiplex PCR reads, TCRdb called clonotypes with MiXCR, one entry per CDR3 protein. The table lists 340,000 or so distinct CDR3 sequences, over 20% of them singletons. The TCR was taken from a woman aged 50 to 60 with Graves' hyperthyroidism. The sequenced sample consisted of blood.

CDR3 bases: TGTGCCAGCAGCAGGGGACAGTCGAACACCGGGGAGCTGTTTTTT. This translates into CASSRGQSNTGELFF. The chain joins TRBV7-9 to TRBJ2-2; TRBD1 agrees at 7 bases. This CDR3 has 15 amino acids. Per the germline V gene, CDR1 is SEHNR and CDR2 is FQNEAQ (reference sequence). Trimming at V came to 5 bases and at J to 0 bases, leaving 3 bases not matched to a gene. The full variable domain, its missing parts supplied by reference TRBV7-9 and TRBJ2-2, is DTGVSQNPRHKITKRGQNVTFRCDPISEHNRLYWYRQTLGQGPEFLTYFQNEAQLEKSRLLSDRFSAERPKGSFSTLEIQRTEQGDSAMYLCASSRGQSNTGELFFGEGSRLTVL.